This T cell receptor beta chain came from a study of blood T cell repertoires in COVID-19. As for the study in general: COVID-19 samples, acute and convalescent, were from the United States, Italy and Spain. T cells, B-cell-depleted T cells, or PBMCs supplied cDNA or gDNA.

CDR3 size: 23 residues. Germline CDR1 is KGHDR and CDR2 is SFDVKD. With V trimmed by 9 bases and J by 15 bases, 45 bases remained unmatched. Authors' methods: Amplification of reference gene primers provided the estimated nucleated cell counts. Sequenced by immunoSEQ multiplex PCR; TCRdb stores in-frame clones only, minus some. V, J and clone size were drawn from that table, and D and trimming were deduced from the DNA. The repertoire holds about 190,000 clones, with 78% as singletons. The J gene is TRBJ2-1, the V gene TRBV24-1, with 8 bases lining up with TRBD2. The source is a woman older than 75 with active or convalescent COVID-19. The sequenced sample consisted of peripheral blood. CDR3 protein: CATDRHLYFRGRRRPRDDTVGFF. DNA for the CDR3: TGTGCCACCGACCGCCACTTGTATTTTCGCGGGAGGCGTAGGCCGCGGGACGACACGGTCGGGTTCTTC.